This TCR beta chain was profiled in a study of blood T cell repertoires in COVID-19. Germline CDR1 is MDHEN and CDR2 is SYDVKM. The CDR3 length is 15 residues. Trimming cost V 6 bases and J 7 bases; bases outside gene matches: 10. This table comes from immunoSEQ multiplex PCR, and its TCRdb copy is limited to in-frame clones, with some not included. This sample carries about 140,000 clones, around 87% of them seen once, and the ten largest clones take around 5%. The sample taken for sequencing was peripheral blood. This chain joins TRBV28 and TRBJ2-7; 12 bases match TRBD1. The source of this sequence is a human donor in a cohort sampled during active COVID-19. The CDR3 reads CASSPSGTGGGEQYF. The CDR3 region has the DNA TGTGCCAGCAGCCCCTCCGGGACAGGGGGCGGGGAGCAGTACTTC.